This T cell receptor (beta chain) was identified during a study of T cell clusters in autoimmune cytopenias. The study's findings and limits: TRB repertoire shifts in secondary cytopenia and chronic lymphocytic leukemia mostly reflected lymphoma, not autoimmunity. Active autoimmune hepatitis patients had roughly 3.3-fold fewer exclusive TRB clusters than healthy donors.

This clonotype is identified as medium-sized from frequency. Antigen specificity is unknown. TRB rearrangements were amplified by touch-down multiplex PCR with mixed TRB-A/B primers. Reanalyzing the multiplex PCR reads, TCRdb keeps one entry per CDR3 protein, without DNA. In all, the sample yields some 4,000 distinct CDR3 sequences. This CDR3 contains 16 residues. The V gene's germline CDR1 is LNHNV and CDR2 YYDKDF (reference sequence). Tens of thousands of genome equivalents of blood DNA were amplified for TRB. These data also formed part of another study, on T cell repertoires in aging, cancer and after chemotherapy.

This TCR derives from a human donor in good health. Sequenced sample: peripheral blood. This chain uses TRBV15 with TRBJ1-2; TCRdb selects TRBD1, and the lack of DNA leaves this call unchecked. CDR3 region: CATSRGSGQVDYGYTF.